Below are 9 T cell receptor beta chains sequenced from a single sample in a study of CD8+CD57+ T cells in acquired aplastic anemia. Profiles of TCR beta VDJ and CDR3 were generated from a genomic DNA template. MiXCR, run by TCRdb on the reads, gives a single entry per CDR3 protein. The table shows roughly 58,000 distinct CDR3 sequences, with 45% to 70% occurring only once. Sequencing was carried out using sorted CD4+, CD8+, or CD8+CD57+ T cells (not recorded which) from PBMCs. The receptors were sampled from a human donor in good health, serving as a control.

This clonotype was detected ten times or more. V usage is TRBV5-1 and J usage is TRBJ2-1; D perhaps matches TRBD1 (6 bases). The CDR3 spans 14 residues. V was shortened by 4 bases and J by 4 bases, with 12 bases between the two germline ends. Germline V lookup: CDR1 SGHRS, CDR2 YFSETQ. CDR3 DNA sequence: TGCGCCAGCAGCATGGTGGGGACATACAATGAGCAGTTCTTC. It translates to CASSMVGTYNEQFF.

The rearrangement links TRBV25-1 to TRBJ2-5, with D possibly called TRBD1 or TRBD2 (5 bases each). Germline V gene sequence: CDR1 MGHDK, CDR2 SYGVNS. V was trimmed by 8 bases and J by 5 bases, leaving 12 bases between them. The CDR3 is 12 residues long. Here the CDR3 DNA reads TGTGCCAGCGAGAGGGGAAGGGAGACCCAGTACTTC. Translated, it gives CASERGRETQYF.

The V gene is TRBV15, the J gene TRBJ1-3, with 8 bases that match TRBD1. CDR3 length: 15 residues. CDR1 is LNHNV, CDR2 YYDKDF, per germline (reference sequence). V was clipped by 3 bases and J by 0 bases; unmatched bases: 1. The CDR3 region has the DNA TGTGCCACCAGCAGTGACAGGGGCTCTGGAAACACCATATATTTT. Translating gives CATSSDRGSGNTIYF.

This chain connects TRBV2 to TRBJ1-4; 8 bases fit TRBD1. CDR1 is SNHLY, CDR2 FYNNEI, per germline. The trim removed 6 bases at V and 7 bases at J, leaving 4 bases unmatched. The CDR3 runs 13 residues. The CDR3 spells CASSGTGSEKLFF. CDR3 coding DNA: TGTGCCAGCAGCGGGACAGGTTCTGAAAAACTGTTTTTT. Looking up the rest from reference TRBV2 and TRBJ1-4 gives the full variable domain: EPEVTQTPSHQVTQMGQEVILRCVPISNHLYFYWYRQILGQKVEFLVSFYNNEISEKSEIFDDQFSVERPDGSNFTLKIRSTKLEDSAMYFCASSGTGSEKLFFGSGTQLSVL.

This clonotype was seen repeatedly, ten times or more. V and J are TRBV19 and TRBJ2-7, with TRBD2 matching 7 bases. V lost 0 bases to trimming and J lost 2 bases; unmatched junction nucleotides: 7. CDR1 and CDR2 (germline): LNHDA, SQIVND (reference sequence). The CDR3 length is 16 residues. The CDR3 protein is CASSIDRLAAAYEQYF. As DNA, the CDR3 is TGTGCCAGTAGTATAGATCGGCTAGCGGCAGCCTACGAGCAGTACTTC.

This clonotype is medium-sized by share. This chain connects TRBV2 to TRBJ1-5; D not certain. V was pared by 6 bases and J by 12 bases, with 3 bases between. The germline V gene has CDR1 SNHLY and CDR2 FYNNEI. There are 8 residues in the CDR3. CDR3 DNA: TGTGCCAGCAGGCGCCAGCATTTT. Residues: CASRRQHF.

A word on this clonotype: A read error may be the cause here, since a much bigger clone is one base away. The chain employs TRBV19 and TRBJ2-1; D might be TRBD1 or TRBD2, each matching 5 bases. CDR3 length: 14 amino acids. The germline CDR1 and CDR2 sequences are LNHDA and SQIVND (reference sequence). V was shortened by 11 bases and J by 8 bases, with 22 bases between the two germline ends. The CDR3 DNA reads TGTGCCGGGGACCGACACCCCCCGCGACATGAGCAGTTCTTC. Protein: CAGDRHPPRHEQFF.

The chain recombines TRBV7-9 with TRBJ1-6; possible D gene TRBD1, 6 bases. The CDR3 spans 13 residues. Germline V gene sequence: CDR1 SEHNR, CDR2 FQNEAQ (reference sequence). Between the trimmed V and J ends, which lost 4 bases and 7 bases, there was a span of 8 bases. The CDR3 loop reads CASSSQGNSPLHF. For the CDR3, the DNA is TGTGCCAGCAGCTCGCAGGGGAATTCACCCCTCCACTTT.

The chain recombines TRBV15 with TRBJ1-5; a weak D match, TRBD1 (5 bases). Germline V gene data show CDR1 as LNHNV and CDR2 as YYDKDF (reference sequence). The CDR3 extends over 17 amino acids. The V gene lost 1 base and the J gene lost 7 bases, with 20 bases spanning the gap. The CDR3 is CATSRGTTGGYRQPQHF. The CDR3 coding sequence is TGTGCCACCAGCAGAGGGACTACCGGGGGATATCGGCAGCCCCAGCATTTT.